The clone carrying this T cell receptor beta chain was counted only a few times. What it recognizes is unknown. PCR amplification relied on 60 Vbeta primers (plus 13 Jbeta primers). Source study methods: In a later analysis, the count reached tens of millions of unique TCR beta chains, with around 10 million shared. Using immunoSEQ multiplex PCR, the repertoire was profiled, and TCRdb retains in-frame clones only, with some absent. V and J calls and clone size are given by that table; D and trimming were obtained from the DNA. The sample includes some 96,000 clones, 64% of them seen just once. The record originates from a study of cytomegalovirus exposure and HLA in healthy donors. General study findings and limits: It was reported in a later analysis that an Asian-associated ancestry cluster showed fewer N-insertions than the approximately 700-donor mean.

The material sequenced was PBMCs. The receptor was derived from a man between 60 and 75 years old in good health and CMV-seronegative.

In DNA, the CDR3 is TGTGCCAGCAGTTCTCCCCCGGACAGATACACTGAAGCTTTCTTT. Translating gives CASSSPPDRYTEAFF. V gene TRBV28 combines with J gene TRBJ1-1; tentative D call: TRBD1 (6 bases). This CDR3 is 15 amino acids long. Germline lookup yields CDR1 MDHEN and CDR2 SYDVKM. Trimming removed 4 bases at V and 3 bases at J, with 15 bases between.